The rows below give T cell receptor beta chains drawn from one sample of a study of neoadjuvant nivolumab and ipilimumab in lung cancer. Method: immunoSEQ multiplex PCR; TCRdb's copy keeps in-frame clones and lacks some. The sample includes over 6,000 clones, over 70% of them seen just once. Sample: tumor tissue, taken after neoadjuvant nivolumab, alone or with ipilimumab, at or shortly before surgery. The receptors come from an adult with non-small cell lung cancer. Each CDR3 is given with its conserved first and last residue. The D gene is left open where the match is weak. The size field is filled for only some rows; it gives once, few, many or a size class.

j_gene	d_gene	v_gene	abundance	CDR3aa	CDR3nt
TRBJ1-1	-	TRBV5-1	-	CASSLTGNDRTEAFF	TGCGCCAGCAGCTTGACAGGTAACGATCGCACTGAAGCTTTCTTT
TRBJ1-6	-	TRBV11-2	once	CASSSRVFDSPLHF	TGTGCCAGCAGCAGCAGGGTGTTTGATTCACCCCTCCACTTT
TRBJ2-2	TRBD1	TRBV10-3	-	CAISLTPGQANTGELFF	TGTGCCATCAGCCTCACCCCGGGACAGGCGAACACCGGGGAGCTGTTTTTT
TRBJ1-1	-	TRBV11-2	-	CASSLRKGGAEAFF	TGTGCCAGCAGCTTGCGTAAGGGGGGCGCTGAAGCTTTCTTT
TRBJ1-2	-	TRBV7-2	-	CASSLDSGNYGYTF	TGTGCCAGCAGCTTAGATTCAGGGAACTATGGCTACACCTTC
TRBJ1-1	TRBD1	TRBV18	-	CASSPVGQGEAFF	TGTGCCAGCTCACCAGTAGGACAGGGTGAAGCTTTCTTT
TRBJ2-7	-	TRBV10-3	-	CAARGLNEQYF	TGTGCCGCGCGCGGGCTCAACGAGCAGTACTTC
TRBJ2-1	TRBD2	TRBV6-4	-	CASSDSQTSGVNEQFF	TGTGCCAGCAGTGACTCACAGACTAGCGGGGTTAATGAGCAGTTCTTC
TRBJ2-2	TRBD1	TRBV6-1	-	CASRAGQGFTGELFF	TGTGCCAGCAGAGCGGGACAGGGGTTCACCGGGGAGCTGTTTTTT
TRBJ2-7	TRBD1	TRBV4-3	-	CASSQTTGGGYEQYF	TGCGCCAGCAGCCAAACCACAGGGGGAGGCTACGAGCAGTACTTC
TRBJ1-5	-	TRBV23-1	-	CASSQSGGTQHF	TGCGCCAGCAGTCAATCGGGGGGAACCCAGCATTTT
TRBJ1-2	TRBD1	TRBV15	few	CATSRTGGENYGYTF	TGTGCCACCAGCAGAACAGGGGGGGAGAATTATGGCTACACCTTC
TRBJ2-7	-	TRBV10-2	few	CASSGQGTEQYF	TGCGCCAGCAGTGGGCAAGGGACCGAGCAGTACTTC
TRBJ1-5	TRBD1	TRBV4-2	once	CASSQTDRGRQPQHF	TGTGCCAGCAGCCAAACCGACAGGGGGCGTCAGCCCCAGCATTTT
TRBJ2-7	-	TRBV7-2	-	CASSEGQTGEQYF	TGTGCCAGCAGCGAAGGACAGACGGGCGAGCAGTACTTC
TRBJ2-7	-	TRBV7-6	-	CASSLEGGSIYEQYF	TGTGCCAGCAGCTTAGAGGGGGGCAGTATCTACGAGCAGTACTTC
TRBJ2-2	-	TRBV2	-	CASSEWDLRTGELFF	TGTGCCAGCAGTGAATGGGACCTACGAACCGGGGAGCTGTTTTTT
TRBJ2-7	-	TRBV9	medium-sized	CASSVSVGLRGSEQYF	TGTGCCAGCAGCGTGTCCGTTGGATTAAGGGGCTCCGAGCAGTACTTC
TRBJ2-1	TRBD2	TRBV10-3	-	CAISESRTRGDEQFF	TGTGCCATCAGTGAGTCCAGGACTAGGGGCGATGAGCAGTTCTTC
TRBJ1-4	-	TRBV5-5	-	CASTTATNEKLFF	TGTGCCAGCACCACGGCAACTAATGAAAAACTGTTTTTT
TRBJ1-2	-	TRBV7-8	-	CASSLVLSGYTF	TGTGCCAGCAGCTTAGTTCTCAGTGGCTACACCTTC
TRBJ2-1	TRBD1	TRBV2	-	CASRADRGSYNEQFF	TGTGCCAGCAGGGCCGACAGGGGCTCATACAATGAGCAGTTCTTC
TRBJ1-6	-	TRBV14	-	CASSQRSELRGSPLHF	TGTGCCAGCAGCCAGAGATCGGAGCTCCGGGGTTCACCCCTCCACTTT
TRBJ2-1	TRBD2	TRBV4-1	once	CASSSGTSGGHYNEQFF	TGCGCCAGCAGTAGCGGGACTAGCGGGGGGCACTACAATGAGCAGTTCTTC
TRBJ2-7	TRBD1	TRBV5-1	-	CASSLASGQAPYEQYF	TGCGCCAGCAGCTTGGCATCGGGACAGGCGCCCTACGAGCAGTACTTC
TRBJ2-5	-	TRBV11-1	-	CASSLSSHQETQYF	TGTGCCAGCAGCTTGAGTTCACACCAAGAGACCCAGTACTTC
TRBJ2-5	TRBD1	TRBV2	-	CASKEGQPQETQYF	TGTGCCAGCAAAGAGGGACAGCCCCAAGAGACCCAGTACTTC
TRBJ1-1	-	TRBV9	few	CASSVGPKGTEAFF	TGTGCCAGCAGCGTAGGACCAAAGGGCACTGAAGCTTTCTTT
TRBJ1-3	-	TRBV20-1	-	CSASTGNTIYF	TGCAGTGCTAGCACCGGAAACACCATATATTTT
TRBJ2-3	TRBD1	TRBV29-1	-	CSVDNQGAADTQYF	TGCAGCGTAGATAATCAGGGGGCGGCAGATACGCAGTATTTT
TRBJ2-7	TRBD1	TRBV27	-	CASSQNKNRGEQYF	TGTGCCAGCAGCCAAAATAAAAACAGGGGCGAGCAGTACTTC
TRBJ2-1	-	TRBV5-1	-	CASSPRGVTSYNEQFF	TGCGCCAGCAGCCCGAGGGGGGTAACCTCCTACAATGAGCAGTTCTTC
TRBJ2-7	-	TRBV6-5	-	CASSYGRLYEQYF	TGTGCCAGCAGTTACGGTCGGCTCTACGAGCAGTACTTC
TRBJ2-3	-	TRBV6-5	once	CASSRQTPRTDTQYF	TGTGCCAGCAGTCGACAAACACCCCGGACAGATACGCAGTATTTT
TRBJ2-1	-	TRBV15	-	CATSRDWPGRYNEQFF	TGTGCCACCAGCAGAGATTGGCCAGGGAGATACAATGAGCAGTTCTTC
TRBJ1-2	TRBD1	TRBV7-9	once	CASSLPPASRGEGHYGYTF	TGTGCCAGCAGCTTACCCCCCGCTAGCAGGGGGGAGGGCCACTATGGCTACACCTTC
TRBJ1-6	-	TRBV6-1	-	CASGTGVLNSPLHF	TGTGCCAGCGGGACGGGGGTTTTGAATTCACCCCTCCACTTT
TRBJ2-7	-	TRBV5-6	-	CASSLIHEQYF	TGTGCCAGCAGCTTAATTCACGAGCAGTACTTC
TRBJ1-2	TRBD1	TRBV5-4	few	CASSTGANYGYTF	TGTGCCAGCAGTACAGGGGCTAACTATGGCTACACCTTC
TRBJ1-2	-	TRBV5-4	-	CASSLQGREGGYTF	TGTGCCAGCAGCTTGCAGGGCAGGGAGGGTGGCTACACCTTC
TRBJ2-4	-	TRBV18	once	CASSPGEAKNIQYF	TGTGCCAGCTCACCCGGGGAAGCCAAAAACATTCAGTACTTC
TRBJ1-3	-	TRBV6-1	-	CASKQRSGNTIYF	TGTGCCAGTAAACAGCGATCTGGAAACACCATATATTTT
TRBJ1-2	-	TRBV20-1	-	CRQGGNYGYTF	TGCAGGCAAGGGGGGAACTATGGCTACACCTTC
TRBJ2-5	TRBD2	TRBV14	medium-sized	CASSPKRGSQETQYF	TGTGCCAGCAGCCCTAAGCGGGGTTCCCAAGAGACCCAGTACTTC
TRBJ1-4	TRBD1	TRBV4-2	-	CASSQDGTEGNEKLFF	TGTGCCAGCAGCCAAGATGGGACAGAGGGCAATGAAAAACTGTTTTTT
TRBJ2-2	-	TRBV29-1	-	CSVPGGPSNTGELFF	TGCAGCGTTCCAGGGGGGCCTTCGAACACCGGGGAGCTGTTTTTT
TRBJ2-7	-	TRBV10-3	-	CAIRGTPSYEQYF	TGTGCCATCAGGGGGACACCCTCCTACGAGCAGTACTTC
TRBJ1-6	-	TRBV2	-	CASSEQQPGNSPLHF	TGTGCCAGCAGTGAACAGCAGCCGGGGAATTCACCCCTCCACTTT
TRBJ2-1	TRBD2	TRBV7-2	once	CASSLKPGLASIHYNEQFF	TGTGCCAGCAGCTTAAAACCGGGACTAGCGTCAATTCACTACAATGAGCAGTTCTTC
TRBJ2-7	TRBD1	TRBV20-1	-	CSATDRGEQYF	TGCAGTGCTACTGACAGGGGCGAGCAGTACTTC
TRBJ2-1	-	TRBV5-1	-	CASSLTNTASYNEQFF	TGCGCCAGCAGCCTTACTAACACAGCCTCCTACAATGAGCAGTTCTTC
TRBJ1-5	-	TRBV11-2	-	CASSLGLNQPQHF	TGTGCCAGCAGCTTAGGTCTTAATCAGCCCCAGCATTTT
TRBJ1-4	-	TRBV2	-	CASRTRQSTNEKLFF	TGTGCCAGCAGAACCAGACAGTCAACTAATGAAAAACTGTTTTTT
TRBJ2-5	-	TRBV18	once	CASSPLVSRGSETQYF	TGTGCCAGCTCACCACTTGTTTCGAGGGGCTCGGAGACCCAGTACTTC
TRBJ2-3	-	TRBV5-4	few	CASSLGAGFTDTQYF	TGTGCCAGCAGCTTAGGGGCGGGTTTCACAGATACGCAGTATTTT
TRBJ1-6	-	TRBV6-1	-	CASSEAGGARSPLHF	TGTGCCAGCAGTGAAGCGGGCGGGGCCCGTTCACCCCTCCACTTT
TRBJ1-6	-	TRBV6-5	-	CASASNSPLHF	TGTGCCAGCGCTTCGAATTCACCCCTCCACTTT
TRBJ1-1	-	TRBV6-5	-	CASSLTDRYTEAFF	TGTGCCAGCAGTTTAACCGACAGATACACTGAAGCTTTCTTT
TRBJ2-7	-	TRBV11-2	few	CASSLGGSYEQYF	TGTGCCAGCAGCTTAGGGGGTAGCTACGAGCAGTACTTC